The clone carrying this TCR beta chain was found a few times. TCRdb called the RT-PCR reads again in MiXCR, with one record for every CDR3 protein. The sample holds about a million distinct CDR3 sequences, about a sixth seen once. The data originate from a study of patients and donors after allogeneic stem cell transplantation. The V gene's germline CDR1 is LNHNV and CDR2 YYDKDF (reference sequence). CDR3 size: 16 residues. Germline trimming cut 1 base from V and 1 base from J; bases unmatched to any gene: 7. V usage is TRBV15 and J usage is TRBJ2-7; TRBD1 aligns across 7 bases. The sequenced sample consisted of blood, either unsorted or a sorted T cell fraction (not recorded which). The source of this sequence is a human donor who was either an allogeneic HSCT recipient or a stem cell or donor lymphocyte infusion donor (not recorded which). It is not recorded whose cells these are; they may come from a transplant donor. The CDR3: CATSRVGTAFSYEQYF. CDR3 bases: TGTGCCACCAGCAGAGTTGGGACAGCATTTTCCTACGAGCAGTACTTC.